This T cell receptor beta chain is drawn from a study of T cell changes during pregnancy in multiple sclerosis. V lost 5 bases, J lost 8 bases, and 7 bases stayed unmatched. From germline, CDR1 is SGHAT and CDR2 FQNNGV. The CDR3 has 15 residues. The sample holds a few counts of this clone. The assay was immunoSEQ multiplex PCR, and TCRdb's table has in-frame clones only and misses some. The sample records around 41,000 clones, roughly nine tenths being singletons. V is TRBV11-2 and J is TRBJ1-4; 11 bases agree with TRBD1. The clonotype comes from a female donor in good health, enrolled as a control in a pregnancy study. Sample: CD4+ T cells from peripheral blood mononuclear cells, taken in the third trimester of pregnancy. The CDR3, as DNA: TGTGCCAGCAGCCTTGGGACAGGGGGTCGGGAAAAACTGTTTTTT. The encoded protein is CASSLGTGGREKLFF.